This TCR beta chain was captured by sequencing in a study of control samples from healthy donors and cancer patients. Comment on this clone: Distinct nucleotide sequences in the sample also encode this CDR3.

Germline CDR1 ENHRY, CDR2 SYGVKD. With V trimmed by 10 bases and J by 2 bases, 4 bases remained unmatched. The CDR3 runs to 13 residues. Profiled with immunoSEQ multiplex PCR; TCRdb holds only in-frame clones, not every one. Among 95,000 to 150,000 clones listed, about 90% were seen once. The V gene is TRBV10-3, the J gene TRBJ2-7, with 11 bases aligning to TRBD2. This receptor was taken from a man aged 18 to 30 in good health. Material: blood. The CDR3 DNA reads TGTGCCACCCTACTAGCGGGGGCCTACGAGCAGTACTTC. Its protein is CATLLAGAYEQYF.